The rows below give T cell receptor beta chains drawn from one sample of a study of neoadjuvant anti-PD-1 for oral cavity cancer. TCRdb's table, derived via immunoSEQ multiplex PCR, lists solely in-frame clones and lacks some. The sample carries approximately 67,000 clones, over 70% recorded once. The sample in question was PBMCs, obtained before nivolumab (anti-PD-1) treatment. These receptor sequences come from a person between 35 and 79 years old with oral cavity squamous cell carcinoma. Both conserved end residues are part of each CDR3. A D gene is named only where the DNA matches it firmly. Size is stated for part of the rows, as once, few or many counts, or as a class when the clone is expanded.

d_call,clone_size,j_call,v_call,cdr3_nt,cdr3_aa
-,-,TRBJ2-1,TRBV7-9,TGTGCCAGCAGCTTAGGGACACTTGTCTACAATGAGCAGTTCTTC,CASSLGTLVYNEQFF
TRBD1,once,TRBJ1-1,TRBV28,TGTGCCAGCAGTTTACTTACAGGGGGCGGGGAAGCTTTCTTT,CASSLLTGGGEAFF
-,-,TRBJ2-7,TRBV19,TGTGCCAGTAGTATACGGCTCCTCGGGTCCTACGAGCAGTACTTC,CASSIRLLGSYEQYF
-,-,TRBJ2-7,TRBV7-8,TGTGCCAGCAGCACGACAGTTCCCTCCTACGAGCAGTACTTC,CASSTTVPSYEQYF
TRBD2,-,TRBJ2-5,TRBV7-6,TGTGCCAGCAGCTTAAGGACTAGCGGGGAGACCCAGTACTTC,CASSLRTSGETQYF
-,-,TRBJ2-5,TRBV6-6,TGTGCCAGCAGCCGGAAGGATTGGGAGACCCAGTACTTC,CASSRKDWETQYF
TRBD2,-,TRBJ2-5,TRBV5-4,TGTGCCAGCAGCTTGGTCCTCGCCGGGGGGCAAGAGACCCAGTACTTC,CASSLVLAGGQETQYF
-,-,TRBJ1-2,TRBV6-6,TGTGCCAGCAGTTACAGTTACTATGGCTACACCTTC,CASSYSYYGYTF
TRBD2,-,TRBJ2-7,TRBV10-2,TGCGCCAGCAGTGTAATAGGACTAGTCTCTGAGGAGCAGTACTTC,CASSVIGLVSEEQYF
TRBD1,-,TRBJ1-5,TRBV5-5,TGTGCCAGCAGCTTAGGGATCGGGACAGGGGTTCAGCCCCAGCATTTT,CASSLGIGTGVQPQHF
-,-,TRBJ1-3,TRBV10-2,TGCGCCAGCAGTGACACTTCGAGCTCTGGAAACACCATATATTTT,CASSDTSSSGNTIYF
TRBD2,-,TRBJ2-2,TRBV27,TGTGCCAGTGGACTAGCGGGAGTGATCGGGGAGCTGTTTTTT,CASGLAGVIGELFF
TRBD1,-,TRBJ1-2,TRBV27,TGTGCCAGCAGAGGGACAGGGGGATTGGGCTACTATGGCTACACCTTC,CASRGTGGLGYYGYTF
-,-,TRBJ1-4,TRBV4-1,TGCGCCAGCAGCCAAGAAGCGGATGAAAAACTGTTTTTT,CASSQEADEKLFF
TRBD2,-,TRBJ2-6,TRBV28,TGTGCCAGCAACCAGTTAGCGGGTTCCCCCAACGTCCTGACTTTC,CASNQLAGSPNVLTF
-,-,TRBJ2-3,TRBV7-3,TGTGCCAGCAGCTTCGGGGGGCCCCGCACAGATACGCAGTATTTT,CASSFGGPRTDTQYF
-,-,TRBJ2-4,TRBV4-1,TGCGCCAGCAGCCAAGACGAATTACGTAGAAGAGCCAAAAACATTCAGTACTTC,CASSQDELRRRAKNIQYF
-,-,TRBJ2-7,TRBV5-5,TGTGCCAGCAGCTTTTCAGGGGATGCCTACGAGCAGTACTTC,CASSFSGDAYEQYF
TRBD1,-,TRBJ1-6,TRBV27,TGTGCCAGCAGTCGCGGGACAGGGTATTCACCCCTCCACTTT,CASSRGTGYSPLHF
-,-,TRBJ2-1,TRBV19,TGTGCCAGTAGTATAGATCGGGTAAATGAGCAGTTCTTC,CASSIDRVNEQFF
-,-,TRBJ2-2,TRBV19,TGTGCCAGTGCATCGGCCCAGAACACCGGGGAGCTGTTTTTT,CASASAQNTGELFF
-,-,TRBJ1-2,TRBV9,TGTGCCAGCAGCGTTGGCGGTTACTATGGCTACACCTTC,CASSVGGYYGYTF
-,-,TRBJ1-1,TRBV2,TGTGCCAGCAGGGAGGGCGAGACTGAAGCTTTCTTT,CASREGETEAFF
-,-,TRBJ2-5,TRBV27,TGTGCCAGCAGTTTTAGGAGGAGGGAGACCCAGTACTTC,CASSFRRRETQYF
TRBD1,-,TRBJ1-5,TRBV28,TGTGCCAGCAGTACAGGACAGGGACATCAGCCCCAGCATTTT,CASSTGQGHQPQHF
-,-,TRBJ1-5,TRBV18,TGTGCCAGCTCACCACAAGGATGGGGCAATCAGCCCCAGCATTTT,CASSPQGWGNQPQHF
-,-,TRBJ2-1,TRBV7-9,TGTGCCAGCAGCGGGGGGAGCTCCTACAATGAGCAGTTCTTC,CASSGGSSYNEQFF
-,-,TRBJ2-7,TRBV7-9,TGTGCCAGCAGCTTGAGTTTCATCTCCTACGAGCAGTACTTC,CASSLSFISYEQYF
TRBD1,-,TRBJ2-1,TRBV5-1,TGCGCCAGCAGCATAGACAGGGGTGAGCAGTTCTTC,CASSIDRGEQFF
-,-,TRBJ1-2,TRBV6-6,TGTGCCAGCAGTCGAGGACACGCGAACTATGGCTACACCTTC,CASSRGHANYGYTF
TRBD2,-,TRBJ2-5,TRBV5-1,TGCGCCAGCACGATCCTGGGCGGGGGAGAGGAGACCCAGTACTTC,CASTILGGGEETQYF
TRBD1,-,TRBJ1-6,TRBV4-1,TGCGCCAGCAGCCCGGGACAGCTTAATTCACCCCTCCACTTT,CASSPGQLNSPLHF
-,-,TRBJ2-7,TRBV7-3,TGTGCCAGCAGCTTAACTCGGAGCGGGCCCCCGTACTTC,CASSLTRSGPPYF
-,-,TRBJ2-5,TRBV4-1,TGCGCCAGCAGCCAAGAGGACAGACAACAAGAGACCCAGTACTTC,CASSQEDRQQETQYF
-,-,TRBJ1-4,TRBV19,TGTGCCAGTAGCGAGGATAATGAAAAACTGTTTTTT,CASSEDNEKLFF
-,-,TRBJ1-3,TRBV10-3,TGTGCCATCAGTGAGTCGGGGAGCTCTGGAAACACCATATATTTT,CAISESGSSGNTIYF
TRBD2,-,TRBJ2-3,TRBV9,TGTGCCAGCACTAAAAGGGGGCTAGCGGGGAACACAGATACGCAGTATTTT,CASTKRGLAGNTDTQYF
-,-,TRBJ2-2,TRBV6-1,TGTGCCAACCACCACCCGTTAGTTAACACCGGGGAGCTGTTTTTT,CANHHPLVNTGELFF
-,-,TRBJ2-3,TRBV5-1,TGCGCCAGCAGCTTCCAGGGCACAGATACGCAGTATTTT,CASSFQGTDTQYF
-,-,TRBJ2-5,TRBV6-6,TGTGCCAGCGGAAGCACAGGTATTCAAGAGACCCAGTACTTC,CASGSTGIQETQYF